This TCR beta chain came from a study of cytomegalovirus exposure and HLA in healthy donors. Study context: In an early release, HLA-typed donors contributed tens of millions of unique TCR sequences. Study-level results: Some highly shared sequence variants likely arose as a pipeline artifact. TCR beta chain V- and J-gene trimming was linked, in a later analysis, to a missense variant in DCLRE1C.

Amplification used 60 Vbeta primers and 13 Jbeta primers. Generated by immunoSEQ multiplex PCR, the TCRdb table keeps only in-frame clones and is missing some. The profile shows more than 40,000 clones, about half of them singletons. Trimming pared 4 bases from V and 5 bases from J, leaving 12 bases between. The CDR3 runs 13 residues. Per the germline V gene, CDR1 is SGHRS and CDR2 is YFSETQ. This clone was observed a few times. Its target is unknown. Specimen: PBMCs. This receptor was taken from a man aged 60 to 69 in good health and CMV-seronegative. The rearrangement uses TRBV5-1 and TRBJ1-1; D possibly corresponds to TRBD1 (6 bases). CDR3 DNA: TGCGCCAGCAGCCCACAGGGAAGGACTGAAGCTTTCTTT. Protein product: CASSPQGRTEAFF.